This T cell receptor (beta chain) was profiled in a study of blood T cell repertoires in COVID-19. Sequenced by immunoSEQ multiplex PCR; TCRdb stores in-frame clones only, minus some. The sample has 85,000 to 100,000 clones, roughly 89% seen once. Trimming at V came to 1 base and at J to 0 bases, leaving 7 bases not matched to a gene. The CDR3 is 17 residues long. Looked up from germline, CDR1 is SGHAT and CDR2 is FQNNGV. Followed over time, Seattle patients had been enrolled while infection was active. The sequence was collected from a woman aged 60-75 years with COVID-19, enrolled during active disease. The sequencing sample was made of peripheral blood. V is TRBV11-2 and J is TRBJ2-3; TRBD2 matches 7 bases. As DNA, the CDR3 is TGTGCCAGCAGCTTAGGATTCGGCGGGGGTAGCACAGATACGCAGTATTTT. This gives the protein CASSLGFGGGSTDTQYF.